Sequencing of this T cell receptor (beta chain) was carried out in a study of CD8 T cells in ankylosing spondylitis. Whole-study results and caveats: Clones linked to disease, bearing a CD8+ phenotype, were relatively rare in peripheral blood. Characteristic, it appeared, of ankylosing spondylitis blood was a TCR beta motif of fewer than 10 highly homologous variants. In reactive arthritis synovial fluid and blood, some motif variants had been reported before.

V was clipped by 6 bases and J by 0 bases, with 6 bases between them. The CDR3 is 13 residues long. CDR1 and CDR2 (germline): KGHSH, LQKENI. Scientists made TCR beta libraries using quantitative 5'-RACE with molecular barcodes. MiXCR, applied by TCRdb to the 5' RACE reads, yields one record per CDR3 protein. The top ten hold 9.9% of the sample, which has roughly 100,000 distinct CDR3 sequences, roughly 8.7% seen once. This clonotype occurred many times. Its antigen remains unknown. The chain uses TRBV18 and TRBJ2-1; D gene unclear. Sequencing input: blood, either unsorted or a sorted T cell fraction (not recorded which). This sequence was found in a male donor with ankylosing spondylitis or in good health (not recorded which). The chain's CDR3 is CASSPYSYNEQFF. The CDR3 region has the DNA TGTGCCAGCTCGCCATACTCCTACAATGAGCAGTTCTTC.